This TCR beta chain was captured in a study of blood T cell repertoires in COVID-19. This clone occurred a few times. The repertoire was sequenced with immunoSEQ multiplex PCR; TCRdb's copy has only in-frame clones and lacks some. Here the sample spans a few hundred thousand clones, 70% to 85% being singletons. Looked up from germline, CDR1 is MNHNY and CDR2 is SVGAGI (reference sequence). This CDR3 spans 14 amino acids. V dropped 5 bases and J dropped 2 bases, with 11 bases sitting between them. The sequence was collected from a human donor in a cohort sampled during active COVID-19. The J gene is TRBJ2-3, the V gene TRBV6-6, with D possibly TRBD2 on 6 matching bases. Input material: peripheral blood. The CDR3 DNA reads as TGTGCCAGCAGTCGGAGGGACTTCACAGATACGCAGTATTTT. This sequence encodes CASSRRDFTDTQYF.